This T cell receptor (beta chain) is drawn from a study of T-cell memory formation after mild COVID-19. Overall study context: Most TCR clusters belonged to a single donor.

Study-wide results and limits: Pre-infection memory carried some responding clones, suggesting that cross-reactive memory joined. Clones that got smaller from day 15 to 85 had even CD4/CD8, while clones growing later tipped toward CD4+. Clones that contracted clustered mainly in CM and EM if CD4+ and in EMRA if CD8+.

To note about this clonotype: Its antigen is undetermined.

V was clipped by 8 bases and J by 4 bases, with 17 bases between them. The CDR3 extends over 14 amino acids. TCRdb called the 5' RACE reads again in MiXCR, with one record for every CDR3 protein. The sample has under 350,000 distinct CDR3 sequences, roughly 16% seen once. The source of this sequence is a man younger than 35 who had mild COVID-19 (a few samples of this study predate the infection). Cell type and time point are not known. The sample comprised PBMCs or a T cell subset sorted from them (not recorded which). The chain employs TRBV12-3 or TRBV12-4 and TRBJ1-2; D perhaps matches TRBD1 (5 bases). CDR3 amino acids: CASGPRTGGYGYTF. The CDR3 DNA sequence: TGTGCCAGCGGACCGCGAACAGGAGGCTATGGCTACACCTTC.